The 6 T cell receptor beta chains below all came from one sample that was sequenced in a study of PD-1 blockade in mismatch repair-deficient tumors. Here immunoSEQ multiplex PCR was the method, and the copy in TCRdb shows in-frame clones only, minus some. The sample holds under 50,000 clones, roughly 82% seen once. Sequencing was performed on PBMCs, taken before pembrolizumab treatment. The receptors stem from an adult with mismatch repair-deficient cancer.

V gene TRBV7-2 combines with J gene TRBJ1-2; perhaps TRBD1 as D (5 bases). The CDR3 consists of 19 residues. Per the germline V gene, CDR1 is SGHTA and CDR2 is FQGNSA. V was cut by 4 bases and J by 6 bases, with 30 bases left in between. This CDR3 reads CASSSSTRGGRTWSDGYTF. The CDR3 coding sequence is TGTGCCAGCAGCTCCAGCACTAGGGGCGGGAGGACTTGGTCCGATGGCTACACCTTC.

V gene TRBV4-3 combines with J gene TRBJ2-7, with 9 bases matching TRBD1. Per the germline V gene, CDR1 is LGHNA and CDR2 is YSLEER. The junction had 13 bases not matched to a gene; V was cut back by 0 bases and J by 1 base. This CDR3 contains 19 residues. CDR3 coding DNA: TGCGCCAGCAGCCAAGATTTTGCCGTCGGACAGGGGTCTTCCTACGAGCAGTACTTC. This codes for CASSQDFAVGQGSSYEQYF.

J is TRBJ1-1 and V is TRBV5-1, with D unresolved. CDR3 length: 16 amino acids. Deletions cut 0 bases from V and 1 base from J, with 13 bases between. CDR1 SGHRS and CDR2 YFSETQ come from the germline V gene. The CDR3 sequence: CASSLAGSDTNTEAFF. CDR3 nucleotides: TGCGCCAGCAGCTTGGCCGGGTCAGATACGAACACTGAAGCTTTCTTT.

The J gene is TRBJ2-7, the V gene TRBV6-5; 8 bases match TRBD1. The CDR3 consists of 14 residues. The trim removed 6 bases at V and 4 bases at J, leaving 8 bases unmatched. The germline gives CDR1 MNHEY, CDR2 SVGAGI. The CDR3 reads CASSADRVPYEQYF. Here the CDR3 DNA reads TGTGCCAGCAGCGCGGACAGGGTTCCGTACGAGCAGTACTTC.

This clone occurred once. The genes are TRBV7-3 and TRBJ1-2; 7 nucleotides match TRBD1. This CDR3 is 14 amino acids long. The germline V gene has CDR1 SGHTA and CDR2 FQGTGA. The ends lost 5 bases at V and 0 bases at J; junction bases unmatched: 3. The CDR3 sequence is CASSPGGANYGYTF. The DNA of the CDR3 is TGTGCCAGCAGCCCAGGGGGAGCTAACTATGGCTACACCTTC.

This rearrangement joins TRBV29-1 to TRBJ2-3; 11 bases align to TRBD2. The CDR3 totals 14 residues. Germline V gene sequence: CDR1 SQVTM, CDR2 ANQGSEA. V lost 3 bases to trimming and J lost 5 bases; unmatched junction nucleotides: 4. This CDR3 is CSVEYGLAGDTQYF. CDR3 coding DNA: TGCAGCGTTGAGTACGGACTAGCGGGAGATACGCAGTATTTT.